Detailed here is one TCR beta chain. The record originates from a study of metastatic and nonmetastatic thyroid tumors. Study in general: Comparison of repertoires was carried out across blood and tumor or nodule tissue from malignant and benign thyroid patients.

The germline CDR1 and CDR2 sequences are DFQATT and SNEGSKA (reference sequence). J gave up 7 bases and V 0 bases, and 8 bases lay outside the gene matches. The CDR3 length is 15 residues. Before thyroid surgery, none of the patients had received any treatment. MiXCR was used by TCRdb to re-call the PCR reads. Of some 4,000 clones detected, more than 25% appear once; the ten largest clones hold more than 15%. This sequence was found in a male donor with papillary thyroid cancer or a benign thyroid nodule (not recorded which). Some clones in this sample may be carry-over from other donors' samples. Specimen: adjacent normal tissue. The V and J genes are TRBV20-1 and TRBJ2-1; 8 bases line up with TRBD2. Written as DNA, the CDR3 is TGCAGTGCTAGAGAGGCTAGCGGGTCGGGGAATGAGCAGTTCTTC. Translation gives CSAREASGSGNEQFF.